Listed below are T cell receptor beta chains from one sample, sequenced in a study of blood T cells in healthy people across ages. TCRdb ran MiXCR on the 5' RACE reads and lists one entry per CDR3 protein. The sample includes approximately 700,000 distinct CDR3 sequences, less than 40% seen only once; the top ten take 15% to 17%. Source material: blood. Receptors originate from a woman at least 80 years old in good health. CDR3s include the opening cysteine and the closing phenylalanine or tryptophan. The D gene is left open where the match is weak. A clone size is listed for some rows: how often the clone was seen (once, few, many), or a class if it is expanded.

D gene	clone size	J gene	V gene	CDR3 protein	CDR3 DNA
-	many	TRBJ1-2	TRBV5-6	CASRRGTIDGYTF	TGTGCCAGCAGACGCGGGACTATCGACGGCTACACCTTC
TRBD1	many	TRBJ2-5	TRBV28	CASSWGQGAETQYF	TGTGCCAGCAGTTGGGGGCAGGGGGCAGAGACCCAGTACTTC
-	many	TRBJ2-7	TRBV2	CASNGEGTSYEQYF	TGTGCCAGCAACGGCGAAGGTACGTCCTACGAGCAGTACTTC
-	many	TRBJ2-3	TRBV20-1	CSPGGPDTQYF	TGCAGTCCTGGGGGCCCAGATACGCAGTATTTT
-	few	TRBJ2-2	TRBV6-6	CASSSSVTGELFF	TGTGCCAGCAGTTCAAGCGTCACCGGGGAGCTGTTTTTT
TRBD1	many	TRBJ1-2	TRBV2	CASLGQDYGYTF	TGTGCCAGCTTGGGACAGGACTATGGCTACACCTTC
-	many	TRBJ2-7	TRBV6-5	CASSYGTGSWQYF	TGTGCCAGCAGTTACGGAACAGGTTCCTGGCAGTACTTC
-	once	TRBJ2-1	TRBV29-1	CSVVGALYNEQFF	TGCAGCGTTGTCGGAGCACTATACAATGAGCAGTTCTTC
-	-	TRBJ2-7	TRBV6-5	CASSLKSSYEQYF	TGTGCCAGCAGTTTAAAGAGCTCCTACGAGCAGTACTTC
TRBD2	many	TRBJ2-7	TRBV28	CASIAGGDHEQYF	TGTGCCAGCATAGCGGGGGGGGACCACGAGCAGTACTTC
-	many	TRBJ1-2	TRBV5-1	CASSLGLDYGYTF	TGCGCCAGCAGCTTGGGGTTGGACTATGGCTACACCTTC
-	few	TRBJ2-7	TRBV12-3/TRBV12-4	CASSPTQLSYEQYF	TGTGCCAGCAGTCCAACACAGCTATCCTACGAGCAGTACTTC
TRBD1	-	TRBJ2-7	TRBV14	CASSVTGVYEQYF	TGTGCCAGCAGCGTTACAGGGGTGTACGAGCAGTACTTC
-	few	TRBJ1-5	TRBV9	CASSVGYQGSDQPQHF	TGTGCCAGCAGCGTAGGTTACCAGGGATCGGATCAGCCCCAGCATTTT
TRBD2	many	TRBJ2-1	TRBV7-3	CASSRGLAGGSEQFF	TGTGCCAGCAGCCGTGGACTAGCGGGGGGCTCTGAGCAGTTCTTC
-	many	TRBJ1-1	TRBV11-2	CASSPRLGLGTEAFF	TGTGCCAGCAGCCCCCGGTTGGGGTTAGGGACTGAAGCTTTCTTT
-	-	TRBJ2-1	TRBV4-3	CASSQEALSVNEQFF	TGCGCCAGCAGCCAAGAAGCTCTAAGCGTCAATGAGCAGTTCTTC